This TCR beta chain emerged from a study of T cell repertoires in cytomegalovirus infection. The germline CDR1 and CDR2 sequences are LNHDA and SQIVND (reference sequence). Trimming removed 6 bases at V and 2 bases at J, with 10 bases between. The CDR3 sequence is 13 residues long. This clonotype came up many times. What it recognizes is unknown. A single record per CDR3 protein comes from TCRdb applying MiXCR to the reads. The table shows under 500,000 distinct CDR3 sequences, with roughly 43% occurring only once. Study findings and constraints: There were carriers of CMV plus the relevant HLA, and cumulative public TCR beta family frequency identified them. Clonotype analysis showed dominance of the ex vivo response by HLA-C-restricted CMV-specific TCR beta clonotypes.

The sequenced sample was cultured PBMCs, obtained from culture after CMV antigen stimulation. The chain has TRBV19 and TRBJ1-1; D remains ambiguous. This receptor was obtained from a human donor in good health (CMV status not recorded). Some clones in this sample may be carry-over from other donors' samples. CDR3 amino acids: CASSRTPNTEAFF. In DNA, the CDR3 is TGTGCCAGTAGCCGCACACCTAACACTGAAGCTTTCTTT.